This TCR beta chain was recorded in a study of T-cell reconstitution after alpha-beta-depleted transplantation in children. TCRbeta library preparation incorporated unique molecular identifiers. TCRdb re-called the PCR reads with MiXCR, one entry per CDR3 protein. The table has a few hundred thousand distinct CDR3 sequences, roughly 13% seen once. This clonotype was observed a handful of times. Its specificity is unknown. Whole-study results and caveats: At around two months after transplant, the alpha-beta T cells were reportedly derived from several hundred expanded clones that came from non-depleted graft cells.

Germline V gene data show CDR1 as SQVTM and CDR2 as ANQGSEA. The CDR3 spans 14 residues. Trimming took 6 bases from V and 7 from J; bases not matched to a gene: 4. The material sequenced was PBMCs, mostly from graft donor cells, taken 360 days after TCRalphabeta/CD19-depleted stem cell transplant. This receptor was taken from a male patient younger than 18 who had a stem cell transplant for acute myeloid leukemia, so the T cells may come from the graft donor. This rearrangement joins TRBV29-1 to TRBJ2-2; the match to TRBD2 covers 14 bases. The CDR3 is CSVGTSGSIGELFF. CDR3 in DNA: TGCAGCGTCGGGACTAGCGGGAGTATCGGGGAGCTGTTTTTT.